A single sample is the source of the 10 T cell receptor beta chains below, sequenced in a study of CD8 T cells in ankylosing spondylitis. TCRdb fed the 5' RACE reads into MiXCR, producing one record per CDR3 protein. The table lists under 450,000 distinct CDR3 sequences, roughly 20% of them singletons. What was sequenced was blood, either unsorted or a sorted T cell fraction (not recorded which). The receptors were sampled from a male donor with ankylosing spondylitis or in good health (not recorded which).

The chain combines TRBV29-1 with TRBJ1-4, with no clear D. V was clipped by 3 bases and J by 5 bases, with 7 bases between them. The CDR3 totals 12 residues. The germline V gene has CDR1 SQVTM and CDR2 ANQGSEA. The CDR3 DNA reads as TGCAGCGTTGAGGAGGACAATGAAAAACTGTTTTTT. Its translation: CSVEEDNEKLFF.

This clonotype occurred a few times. The CDR3, as DNA: TGCGCCAGCAGCCAAGTGACTAGCGTTCACGAGCAGTACTTC. It is translated as CASSQVTSVHEQYF. The genes are TRBV4-1 and TRBJ2-7; TRBD2 matches 8 bases. Germline values: CDR1 MGHRA, CDR2 YSYEKL. V shed 1 base and J 5 bases; nucleotides not matched to a gene: 4. The CDR3 runs 14 residues.

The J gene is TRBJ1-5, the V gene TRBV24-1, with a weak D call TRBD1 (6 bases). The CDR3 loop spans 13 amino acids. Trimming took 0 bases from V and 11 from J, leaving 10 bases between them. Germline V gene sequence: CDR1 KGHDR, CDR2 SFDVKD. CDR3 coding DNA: TGTGCCACCAGTGATTTGAAGGGGGGCGCCCAGCATTTT. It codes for CATSDLKGGAQHF.

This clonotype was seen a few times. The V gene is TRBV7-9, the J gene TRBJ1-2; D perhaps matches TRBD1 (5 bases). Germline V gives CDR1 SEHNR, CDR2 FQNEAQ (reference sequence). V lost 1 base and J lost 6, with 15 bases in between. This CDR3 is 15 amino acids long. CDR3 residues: CASSLDGAGINGYTF. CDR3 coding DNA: TGTGCCAGCAGCTTAGATGGTGCAGGGATAAATGGCTACACCTTC. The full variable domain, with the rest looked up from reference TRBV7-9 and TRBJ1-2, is DTGVSQNPRHKITKRGQNVTFRCDPISEHNRLYWYRQTLGQGPEFLTYFQNEAQLEKSRLLSDRFSAERPKGSFSTLEIQRTEQGDSAMYLCASSLDGAGINGYTFGSGTRLTVV.

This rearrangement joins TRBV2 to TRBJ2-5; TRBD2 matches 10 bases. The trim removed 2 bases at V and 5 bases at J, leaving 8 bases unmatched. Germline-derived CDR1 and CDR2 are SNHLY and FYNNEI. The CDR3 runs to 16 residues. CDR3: CASSEQRGGLWETQYF. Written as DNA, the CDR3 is TGTGCCAGCAGTGAACAGCGGGGGGGCCTGTGGGAGACCCAGTACTTC.

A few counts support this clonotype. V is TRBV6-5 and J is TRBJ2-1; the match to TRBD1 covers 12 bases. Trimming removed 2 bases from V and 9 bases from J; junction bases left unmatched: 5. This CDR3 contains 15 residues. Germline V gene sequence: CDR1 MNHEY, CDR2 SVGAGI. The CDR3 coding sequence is TGTGCCAGCAGTTACGTCGGGACAGGGGGCGTTGAGCAGTTCTTC. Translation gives CASSYVGTGGVEQFF.

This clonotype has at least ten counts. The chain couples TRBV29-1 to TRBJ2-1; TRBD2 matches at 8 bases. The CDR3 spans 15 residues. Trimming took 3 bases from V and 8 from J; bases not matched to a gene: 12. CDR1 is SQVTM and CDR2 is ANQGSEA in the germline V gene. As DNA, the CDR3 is TGCAGCGTTGATACCCCTTTGGCGGGGGGAGATGAGCAGTTCTTC. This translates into CSVDTPLAGGDEQFF.

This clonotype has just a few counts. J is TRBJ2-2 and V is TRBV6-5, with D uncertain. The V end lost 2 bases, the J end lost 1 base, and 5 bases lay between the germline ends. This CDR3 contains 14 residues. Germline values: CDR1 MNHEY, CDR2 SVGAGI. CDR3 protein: CASSYGLNTGELFF. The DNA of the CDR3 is TGTGCCAGCAGTTACGGGCTGAACACCGGGGAGCTGTTTTTT.

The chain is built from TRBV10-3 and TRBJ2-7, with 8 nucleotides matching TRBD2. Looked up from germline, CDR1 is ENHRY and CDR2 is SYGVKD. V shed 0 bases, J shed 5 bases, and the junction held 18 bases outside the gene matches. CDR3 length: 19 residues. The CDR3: CAISESDAGGITVWDEQYF. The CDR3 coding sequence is TGTGCCATCAGTGAGTCTGATGCGGGGGGCATAACGGTTTGGGACGAGCAGTACTTC.

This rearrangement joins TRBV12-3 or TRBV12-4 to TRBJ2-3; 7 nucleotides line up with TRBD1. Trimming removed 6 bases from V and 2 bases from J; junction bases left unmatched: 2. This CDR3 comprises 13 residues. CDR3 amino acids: CASSQGDTDTQYF. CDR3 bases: TGTGCCAGCAGCCAGGGGGACACAGATACGCAGTATTTT.